The next 5 T cell receptor beta chains were all read from a single sample in a study of T cell repertoires in cytomegalovirus infection. Each CDR3 protein is one row after TCRdb ran MiXCR on the reads. This sample has around 450,000 distinct CDR3 sequences, with approximately 32% found just once. Sequencing input: PBMCs. Receptors originate from a human donor in good health (CMV status not recorded). Some clones in this sample may be carry-over from other donors' samples.

The V gene is TRBV4-1, the J gene TRBJ2-1; TRBD2 aligns across 7 bases. Trimming took 0 bases from V and 7 from J; bases not matched to a gene: 15. In germline, CDR1 is MGHRA, CDR2 YSYEKL. This CDR3 is 18 amino acids long. The CDR3 sequence is CASSQDRSGTTPKNEQFF. The CDR3 nucleotides are TGCGCCAGCAGCCAAGACCGTTCCGGGACTACGCCGAAAAATGAGCAGTTCTTC.

The table lists this clonotype with many counts. The rearrangement joins TRBV7-2 to TRBJ2-5; 13 nucleotides align to TRBD2. The CDR3 totals 17 residues. The germline V gene has CDR1 SGHTA and CDR2 FQGNSA. V shed 3 bases, J shed 4 bases, and the junction held 8 bases outside the gene matches. In nucleotides, the CDR3 is TGTGCCAGCAGCTTCCTTACTAGCGGGGGGGCCAGAGAGACCCAGTACTTC. Amino acid sequence: CASSFLTSGGARETQYF.

This chain links TRBV6-5 with TRBJ1-1, with D maybe TRBD1 (6 bases). V lost 7 bases, J lost 3 bases, and 12 bases lay in between. Germline loops: CDR1 MNHEY, CDR2 SVGAGI. The CDR3 runs 13 residues. As DNA, the CDR3 is TGTGCCAGCACGTTTGGGGGGCACACTGAAGCTTTCTTT. This sequence encodes CASTFGGHTEAFF.

V gene TRBV20-1 combines with J gene TRBJ1-5; TRBD1 aligns across 9 bases. In germline, CDR1 is DFQATT, CDR2 SNEGSKA (reference sequence). After removal of 1 base from V and 4 bases from J, the junction contained 5 bases not matched to a gene. CDR3 size: 15 residues. The chain's CDR3 is CSARVGQGGNQPQHF. Here the CDR3 DNA reads TGCAGTGCTAGAGTGGGACAGGGTGGGAATCAGCCCCAGCATTTT.

This chain connects TRBV6-2 or TRBV6-3 to TRBJ1-5; D ambiguous. Trimming took off 7 bases at V and 2 bases at J, with 6 bases between the two ends. The germline CDR1 and CDR2 sequences are MNHEY and SVGEGT. The CDR3 totals 12 residues. For the CDR3, the DNA is TGTGCCAGCAAAAGTGGCAATCAGCCCCAGCATTTT. It codes for CASKSGNQPQHF.